This paragraph reports one T cell receptor (beta chain). The antigen remains undetermined. There are 11 residues in the CDR3. Germline CDR1 reads LNHDA; CDR2 reads SQIVND (reference sequence). V was clipped by 10 bases and J by 4 bases, with 9 bases between them. The sample originates from a study of CD8 T cells in Susac syndrome. Study observations and caveats: The relatively small number of individuals in the TCR sequencing and HLA analysis was acknowledged by the study.

Reverse transcription of roughly 0.45 to 1 ug RNA was performed with random hexamers. Amplification of TCR beta CDR3 across 54 Vbeta and 13 Jbeta was performed with immunoSEQ multiplex PCR. TCRdb re-analysed the immunoSEQ multiplex PCR reads in MiXCR, keeping a single row per CDR3 protein. The repertoire consists of hundreds of thousands of distinct CDR3 sequences, with approximately 91% occurring once and the leading ten covering more than 0.15%. The source material was CD8+ T cells from PBMCs. J is TRBJ2-3 and V is TRBV19; D is undetermined. This clonotype was sampled from a human donor with multiple sclerosis. The CDR3 loop reads CATRAADTQYF. CDR3 coding DNA: TGTGCCACCCGAGCCGCAGATACGCAGTATTTT.